Reported below is one T cell receptor (beta chain). This clone's antigen is unknown. Base qualities are missing; no much larger clone stands one base away. The data were taken from a study of blood T cell repertoires in COVID-19 (dated by TCRdb to 2018 to 2021). The study in broad terms: The collaborator samples originated in the United States, Italy and Spain and spanned the acute and convalescent phases of COVID-19. The prospective study material was composed of cDNA or gDNA derived from T cells, B-cell-depleted T cells, or PBMCs. Sample metadata almost always included a de-identified subject ID, COVID-19 status, age in years and sex. Where available, HLA class I and class II types were obtained from metadata supplied by the sample provider rather than from assay-based typing. Deeply sampled blood TCRbeta repertoires from subjects exposed to, actively infected with, or recovered from COVID-19 were included in the dataset. The repertoires were made available in a free public database intended to serve as a resource for research on the immune response to SARS-CoV-2. Samples were obtained from the ongoing ImmuneRACE study (first 160 participants) and from roughly 1,300 subjects provided by 6 global collaborators. Study-wide findings and limitations: How much clinical and demographic metadata was included differed by source and by participant, and the metadata was provided uncurated.

TCRbeta CDR3 regions were amplified from genomic DNA by means of the immunoSEQ Assay, a bias-controlled multiplex PCR. In the original analysis: Nucleated cell counts per sample were estimated from amplification of reference gene primers within the assay. To quantify the absolute abundance of each unique TCRbeta CDR3 rearrangement, sequence reads were collapsed and filtered. For each sample, productive Simpson clonality was calculated as the square root of Simpson's diversity index across productive rearrangements. TCRdb limited this immuneACCESS table to in-frame rearrangements with V and J called. A share of clones is missing; checked studies link under half to unresolved V genes, and the rest is unexplained. Clonal size and the V and J genes are those of that table, whereas D and trimming came from the DNA. The sample contains approximately 150,000 clones, 88% of them found a single time. Of the sample, 1.5% to 2% is held by the ten largest clones.

Whole blood was collected in K2EDTA tubes by collaborating institutions according to the institutions' own protocols. Collaborator samples were shipped for TCRbeta analysis as frozen whole blood, isolated PBMCs, or DNA extracted from either sample type. Sequenced material: peripheral blood. The receptor was derived from a man aged 65 to 85 with acute or convalescent COVID-19.

CDR3 loop: CASSLRDRMNTEAFF. At the DNA level, the sequence is TGTGCCAGCAGTCTCCGGGACAGAATGAACACTGAAGCTTTCTTT. The rearranged chain carries TRBV6-5 and TRBJ1-1, and TRBD1 aligns with 7 junction nucleotides. From the germline V gene, CDR1 is MNHEY and CDR2 is SVGAGI. V loses 5 bases at its end and J loses 0 bases; junction bases beyond the gene matches: 6. The CDR3 numbers 15 residues from cysteine through phenylalanine. The entry retains the CDR3 DNA only, 45 bases that are in frame from base 1.